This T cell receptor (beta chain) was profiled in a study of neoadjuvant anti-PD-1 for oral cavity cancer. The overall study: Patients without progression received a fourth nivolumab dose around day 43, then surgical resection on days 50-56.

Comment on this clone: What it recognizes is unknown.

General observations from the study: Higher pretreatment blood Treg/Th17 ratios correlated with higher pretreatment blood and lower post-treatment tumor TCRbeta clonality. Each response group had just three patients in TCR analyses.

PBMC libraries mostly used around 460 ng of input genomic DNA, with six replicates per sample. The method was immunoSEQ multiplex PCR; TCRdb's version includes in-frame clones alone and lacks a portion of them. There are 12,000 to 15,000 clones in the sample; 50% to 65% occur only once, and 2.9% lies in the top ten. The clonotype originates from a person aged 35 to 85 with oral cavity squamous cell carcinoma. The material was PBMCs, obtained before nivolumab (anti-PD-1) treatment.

CDR3 sequence (DNA): TGTGCCAGCAGTTTTTCATCTCAGGGGAACACTGAAGCTTTCTTT. It encodes CASSFSSQGNTEAFF. The chain links TRBV27 to TRBJ1-1; TRBD1 might be the D (5 bases). Germline V gives CDR1 MNHEY, CDR2 SMNVEV (reference sequence). Between the trimmed V and J ends, which lost 3 bases and 1 base, there was a span of 12 bases. The CDR3 spans 15 residues.